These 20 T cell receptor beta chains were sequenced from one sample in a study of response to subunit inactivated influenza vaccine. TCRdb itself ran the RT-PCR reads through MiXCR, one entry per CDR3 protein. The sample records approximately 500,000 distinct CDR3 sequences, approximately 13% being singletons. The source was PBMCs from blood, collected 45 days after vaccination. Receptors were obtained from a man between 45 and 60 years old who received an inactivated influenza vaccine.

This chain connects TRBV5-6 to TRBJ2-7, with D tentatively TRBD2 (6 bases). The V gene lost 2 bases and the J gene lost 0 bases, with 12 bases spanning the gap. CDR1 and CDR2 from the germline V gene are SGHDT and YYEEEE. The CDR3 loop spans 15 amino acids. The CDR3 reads CASSFGGRSSYEQYF. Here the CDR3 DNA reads TGTGCCAGCAGCTTCGGGGGACGGAGCTCCTACGAGCAGTACTTC.

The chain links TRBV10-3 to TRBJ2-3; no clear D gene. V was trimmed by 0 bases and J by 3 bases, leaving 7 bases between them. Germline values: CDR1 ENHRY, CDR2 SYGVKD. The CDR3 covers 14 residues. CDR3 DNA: TGTGCCATCAGTGAGTCGCGAACGACAGATACGCAGTATTTT. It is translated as CAISESRTTDTQYF.

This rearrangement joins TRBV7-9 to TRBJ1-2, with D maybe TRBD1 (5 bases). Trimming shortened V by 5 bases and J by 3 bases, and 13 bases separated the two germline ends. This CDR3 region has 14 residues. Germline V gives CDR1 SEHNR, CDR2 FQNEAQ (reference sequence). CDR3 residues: CASSVSRAYYGYTF. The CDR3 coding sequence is TGTGCCAGCAGCGTCTCCAGGGCCTACTATGGCTACACCTTC.

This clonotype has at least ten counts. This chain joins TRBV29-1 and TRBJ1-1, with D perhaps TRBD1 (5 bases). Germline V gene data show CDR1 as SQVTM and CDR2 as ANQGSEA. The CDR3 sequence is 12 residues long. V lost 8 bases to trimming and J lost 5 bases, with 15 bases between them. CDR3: CSPWTPGTEAFF. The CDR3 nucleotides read TGCAGCCCATGGACACCGGGTACTGAAGCTTTCTTT. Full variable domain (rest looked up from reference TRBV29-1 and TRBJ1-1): SAVISQKPSRDICQRGTSLTIQCQVDSQVTMMFWYRQQPGQSLTLIATANQGSEATYESGFVIDKFPISRPNLTFSTLTVSNMSPEDSSIYLCSPWTPGTEAFFGQGTRLTVV.

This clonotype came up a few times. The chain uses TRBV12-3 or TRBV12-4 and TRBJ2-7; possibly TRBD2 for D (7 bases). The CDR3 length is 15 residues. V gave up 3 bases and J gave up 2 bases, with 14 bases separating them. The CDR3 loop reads CASSFGGDITYEQYF. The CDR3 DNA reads TGTGCCAGCAGTTTTGGGGGGGACATTACCTACGAGCAGTACTTC.

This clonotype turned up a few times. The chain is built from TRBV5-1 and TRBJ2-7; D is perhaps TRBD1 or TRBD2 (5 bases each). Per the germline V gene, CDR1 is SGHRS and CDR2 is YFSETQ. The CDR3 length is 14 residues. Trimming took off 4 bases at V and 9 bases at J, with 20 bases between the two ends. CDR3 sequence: CASSPRDPSWGQYF. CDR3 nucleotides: TGCGCCAGCAGCCCCCGGGACCCGTCGTGGGGGCAGTACTTC.

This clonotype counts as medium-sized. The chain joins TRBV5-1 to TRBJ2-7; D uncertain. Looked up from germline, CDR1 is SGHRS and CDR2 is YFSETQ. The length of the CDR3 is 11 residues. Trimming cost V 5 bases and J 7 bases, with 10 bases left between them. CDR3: CASRQGREQYF. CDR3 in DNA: TGCGCCAGCAGACAAGGACGGGAGCAGTACTTC. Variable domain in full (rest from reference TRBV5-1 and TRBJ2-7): KAGVTQTPRYLIKTRGQQVTLSCSPISGHRSVSWYQQTPGQGLQFLFEYFSETQRNKGNFPGRFSGRQFSNSRSEMNVSTLELGDSALYLCASRQGREQYFGPGTRLTVT.

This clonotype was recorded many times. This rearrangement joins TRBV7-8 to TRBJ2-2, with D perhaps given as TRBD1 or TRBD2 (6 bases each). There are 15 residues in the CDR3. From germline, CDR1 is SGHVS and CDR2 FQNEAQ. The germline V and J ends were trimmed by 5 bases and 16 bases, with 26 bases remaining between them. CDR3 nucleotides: TGTGCCAGCAGCCTAGAACCGGGCAGGCCCGAGGGGGGGTTTTTT. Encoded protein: CASSLEPGRPEGGFF.

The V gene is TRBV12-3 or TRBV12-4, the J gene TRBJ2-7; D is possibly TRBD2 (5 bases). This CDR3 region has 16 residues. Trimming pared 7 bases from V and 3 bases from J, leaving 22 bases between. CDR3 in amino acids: CASTTKMSGSGYEQYF. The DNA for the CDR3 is TGTGCCAGCACCACCAAGATGTCGGGGAGTGGCTACGAGCAGTACTTC.

For the CDR3, the DNA is TGTGCCAGCAGTTTGTTGGGACCAGGACGGCTCGAGCAGTACTTC. It translates to CASSLLGPGRLEQYF. The chain has TRBV27 and TRBJ2-7; D may correspond to TRBD1 or TRBD2 (5 bases each). This CDR3 has 15 residues. The V gene lost 3 bases and the J gene lost 6 bases, with 18 bases spanning the gap. The germline V gene encodes CDR1 MNHEY and CDR2 SMNVEV (reference sequence).

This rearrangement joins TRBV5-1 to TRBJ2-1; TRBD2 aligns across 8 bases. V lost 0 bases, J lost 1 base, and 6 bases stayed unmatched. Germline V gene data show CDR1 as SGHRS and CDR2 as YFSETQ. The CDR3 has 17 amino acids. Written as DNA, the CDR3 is TGCGCCAGCAGCTTGGCGGCGGGGGGACTATCCTACAATGAGCAGTTCTTC. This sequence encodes CASSLAAGGLSYNEQFF.

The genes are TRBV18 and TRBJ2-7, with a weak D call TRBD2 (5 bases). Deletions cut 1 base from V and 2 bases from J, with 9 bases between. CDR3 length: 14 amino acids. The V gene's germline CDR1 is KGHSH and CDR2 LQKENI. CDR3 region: CASSPRESPYEQYF. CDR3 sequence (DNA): TGTGCCAGCTCACCACGGGAGAGCCCCTACGAGCAGTACTTC.

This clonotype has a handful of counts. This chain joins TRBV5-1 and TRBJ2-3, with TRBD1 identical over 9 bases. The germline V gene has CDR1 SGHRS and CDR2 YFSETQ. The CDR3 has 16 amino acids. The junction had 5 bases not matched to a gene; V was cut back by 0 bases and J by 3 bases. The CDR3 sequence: CASSLALGQGTDTQYF. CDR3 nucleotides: TGCGCCAGCAGCTTGGCCCTGGGACAGGGTACAGATACGCAGTATTTT.

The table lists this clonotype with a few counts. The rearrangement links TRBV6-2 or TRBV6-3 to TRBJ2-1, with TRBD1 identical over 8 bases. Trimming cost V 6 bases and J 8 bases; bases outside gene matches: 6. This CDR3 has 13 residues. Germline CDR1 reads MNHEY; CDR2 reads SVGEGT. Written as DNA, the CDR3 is TGTGCCAGCAGATGGACAGGGTACGATGAGCAGTTCTTC. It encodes CASRWTGYDEQFF.

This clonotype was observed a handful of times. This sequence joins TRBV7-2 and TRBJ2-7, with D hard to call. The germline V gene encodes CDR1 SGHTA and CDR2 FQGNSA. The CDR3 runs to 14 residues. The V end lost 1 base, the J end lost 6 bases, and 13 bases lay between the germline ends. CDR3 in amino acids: CASSLDGIEREQYF. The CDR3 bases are TGTGCCAGCAGCTTAGACGGCATAGAACGCGAGCAGTACTTC.

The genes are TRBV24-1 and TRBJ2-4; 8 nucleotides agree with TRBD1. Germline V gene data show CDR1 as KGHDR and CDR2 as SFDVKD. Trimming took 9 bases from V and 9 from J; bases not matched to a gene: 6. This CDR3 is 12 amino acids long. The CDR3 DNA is TGTGCCACCTCCGACAGGGGCAGCATTCAGTACTTC. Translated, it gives CATSDRGSIQYF.

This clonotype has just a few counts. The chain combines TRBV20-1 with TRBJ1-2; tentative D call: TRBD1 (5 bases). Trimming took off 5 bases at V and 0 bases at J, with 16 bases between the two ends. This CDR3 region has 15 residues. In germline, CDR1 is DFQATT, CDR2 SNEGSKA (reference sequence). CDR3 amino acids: CSAGPGGGANYGYTF. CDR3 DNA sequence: TGCAGTGCTGGCCCCGGGGGGGGTGCTAACTATGGCTACACCTTC.

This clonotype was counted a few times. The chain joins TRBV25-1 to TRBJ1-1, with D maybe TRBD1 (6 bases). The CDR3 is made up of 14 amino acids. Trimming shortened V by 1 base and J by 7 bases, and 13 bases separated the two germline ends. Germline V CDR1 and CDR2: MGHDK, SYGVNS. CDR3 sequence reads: CASSEFRGGLEAFF. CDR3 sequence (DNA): TGTGCCAGCAGTGAATTTAGGGGGGGTCTTGAAGCTTTCTTT.

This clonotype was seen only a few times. The CDR3 sequence: CASTPPGTQSSQYF. As DNA, the CDR3 is TGTGCCAGCACCCCGCCTGGGACCCAAAGTTCCCAGTACTTC. The chain links TRBV7-9 to TRBJ2-5; tentatively, D is TRBD1 or TRBD2 (5 bases each). V lost 7 bases and J 9 bases, leaving 21 bases between the germline ends. The CDR3 totals 14 residues. The germline gives CDR1 SEHNR, CDR2 FQNEAQ (reference sequence).

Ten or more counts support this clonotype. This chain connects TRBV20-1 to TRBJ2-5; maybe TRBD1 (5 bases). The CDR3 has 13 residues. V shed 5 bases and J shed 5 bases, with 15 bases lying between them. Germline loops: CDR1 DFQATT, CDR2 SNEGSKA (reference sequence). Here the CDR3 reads CSARADNSETQYF. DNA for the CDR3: TGCAGTGCTCGCGCGGACAATTCGGAGACCCAGTACTTC.